Below, 31 T cell receptor beta chains from the same sample are listed, as sequenced in a study of T cells in Graves' hyperthyroidism and ophthalmopathy. TCR beta CDR3 sequences were amplified from RNA transcripts. With the HTBI primer set, the TCR CDR3 went through a first round of RT-PCR. TCRdb ran MiXCR on the multiplex PCR reads and lists one entry per CDR3 protein. The data show about 500,000 distinct CDR3 sequences, 40% to 55% seen once. The material sequenced was peripheral blood or thyroid tissue (not recorded which). The source is an adult woman with Graves' disease, either hyperthyroidism or ophthalmopathy (not recorded which).

Of note for this clonotype: One junction end does not reproduce the germline sequence, and a read error may be involved. The V gene is TRBV11-2, the J gene TRBJ2-5, with 12 nucleotides matching TRBD2. CDR1 is SGHAT, CDR2 FQNNGV, per germline. CDR3 size: 15 residues. DNA of the CDR3: TGCGCCAGCAGCCCGGGACTAGCGGGCATAGAGACCCAGTACTTC. Translated, it gives CASSPGLAGIETQYF.

This clonotype was found many times. CDR3 in amino acids: CSVSPRLSETQYF. The CDR3 DNA sequence: TGCAGCGTTTCCCCCCGTCTTTCGGAGACCCAGTACTTC. This chain uses TRBV29-1 with TRBJ2-5, with D uncertain. The CDR3 totals 13 residues. Germline lookup yields CDR1 SQVTM and CDR2 ANQGSEA. Trimming stripped 5 bases from V and 5 bases from J, with 15 bases between.

Many counts were recorded for this clonotype. The V gene is TRBV7-8, the J gene TRBJ2-5; D call uncertain. The CDR3 has 16 amino acids. Germline CDR1 is SGHVS and CDR2 is FQNEAQ. V was trimmed by 5 bases and J by 4 bases, leaving 20 bases between them. The CDR3 region is CASSQIFQRSIETQYF. In nucleotides, the CDR3 is TGTGCCAGCAGCCAAATTTTTCAGCGTAGTATAGAGACCCAGTACTTC.

This clonotype was seen only a few times. This chain uses TRBV20-1 with TRBJ2-7; 16 nucleotides agree with TRBD2. With V trimmed by 6 bases and J by 2 bases, 7 bases remained unmatched. The CDR3 loop spans 16 amino acids. CDR1 is DFQATT and CDR2 is SNEGSKA in the germline V gene (reference sequence). The CDR3, as DNA: TGCAGTGCCCAGGGACTAGCGGGAGGGGGAACCTACGAGCAGTACTTC. Protein sequence: CSAQGLAGGGTYEQYF.

This rearrangement joins TRBV10-3 to TRBJ1-6, with D perhaps matching TRBD1 (6 bases). The CDR3 covers 15 residues. Germline V gene data show CDR1 as ENHRY and CDR2 as SYGVKD. V lost 3 bases and J lost 3, with 9 bases in between. For the CDR3, the DNA is TGTGCCATCAGTGATCGACAGGTCTATAATTCACCCCTCCACTTT. Translation gives CAISDRQVYNSPLHF.

This clonotype has only one observation. The genes are TRBV29-1 and TRBJ2-5, with 15 bases identical to TRBD2. CDR1 is SQVTM, CDR2 ANQGSEA, per germline. V was pared by 6 bases and J by 2 bases, with 10 bases of the junction left unmatched. This CDR3 is 17 amino acids long. DNA for the CDR3: TGCAGCGTGGATGGACTAGCGGGAGGGCCGAGGCAAGAGACCCAGTACTTC. Translated, it gives CSVDGLAGGPRQETQYF.

The J gene is TRBJ1-1, the V gene TRBV6-5; D is possibly TRBD1 (5 bases). CDR3 length equals 13 residues. The V end was cut by 2 bases, the J end by 11 bases, with 15 bases between. Germline V gene sequence: CDR1 MNHEY, CDR2 SVGAGI. CDR3 amino acids: CASSYPEGLKAFF. The CDR3 DNA reads TGTGCCAGCAGTTACCCGGAGGGACTGAAGGCTTTCTTT.

This clonotype has at least ten counts. This sequence joins TRBV19 and TRBJ2-6; D not certain. Trimming took off 3 bases at V and 6 bases at J, with 9 bases between the two ends. The CDR3 covers 14 residues. CDR1 and CDR2 from the germline V gene are LNHDA and SQIVND (reference sequence). The CDR3 loop reads CASSITRVANVLTF. Here the CDR3 DNA reads TGTGCCAGTAGTATTACGAGAGTGGCCAACGTCCTGACTTTC.

The DNA of the CDR3 is TGTGCCAGCAGCCAGGGACAGGGAGGGACGACTAACTATGGCTACACCTTC. Its translation is CASSQGQGGTTNYGYTF. This chain uses TRBV7-9 with TRBJ1-2; 9 positions match TRBD1. CDR1 SEHNR and CDR2 FQNEAQ come from the germline V gene (reference sequence). V lost 5 bases to trimming and J lost 0 bases; unmatched junction nucleotides: 10. This CDR3 is 17 amino acids long.

This clonotype was detected ten times or more. The chain recombines TRBV29-1 with TRBJ2-7, with 7 positions matching TRBD2. Looked up from germline, CDR1 is SQVTM and CDR2 is ANQGSEA. The CDR3 has 12 amino acids. The ends lost 4 bases at V and 9 bases at J; junction bases unmatched: 9. CDR3: CSVAAGDLLQYF. The CDR3 region has the DNA TGCAGCGTTGCGGCGGGAGATCTGTTGCAGTACTTC.

This chain links TRBV11-2 with TRBJ2-7; D is perhaps TRBD1 (5 bases). Trimming removed 5 bases at V and 4 bases at J, with 12 bases between. The germline CDR1 and CDR2 sequences are SGHAT and FQNNGV. This CDR3 spans 13 amino acids. As DNA, the CDR3 is TGTGCCAGCAGCCACAGGAGAGGTTACGAGCAGTACTTC. It translates to CASSHRRGYEQYF.

V is TRBV7-2 and J is TRBJ2-5; D is undetermined. Germline-derived CDR1 and CDR2 are SGHTA and FQGNSA. Trimming removed 4 bases at V and 7 bases at J, with 19 bases between. This CDR3 comprises 15 residues. The CDR3 nucleotides read TGTGCCAGCAGCTCATGGGAAATCGTCGAAGGGACCCAGTACTTC. It encodes CASSSWEIVEGTQYF.

This clonotype occurred many times. This sequence joins TRBV6-2 or TRBV6-3 and TRBJ2-5; 9 bases map to TRBD1. The CDR3 loop spans 16 amino acids. Germline lookup yields CDR1 MNHEY and CDR2 SVGEGT. V shed 2 bases and J 5 bases; nucleotides not matched to a gene: 9. The CDR3 reads CASSYGQTGGAETQYF. CDR3 in DNA: TGTGCCAGCAGTTACGGGCAGACAGGGGGAGCGGAGACCCAGTACTTC.

There are a few counts of this clonotype. The CDR3 DNA reads TGTGCCAGCAGCGGAGGGACCCGACCCAACACTGAAGCTTTCTTT. Translation: CASSGGTRPNTEAFF. This chain uses TRBV7-9 with TRBJ1-1, with D perhaps matching TRBD1 (5 bases). This CDR3 comprises 15 residues. CDR1 is SEHNR and CDR2 is FQNEAQ in the germline V gene (reference sequence). The V and J ends lost 5 bases and 2 bases respectively, with 15 bases between them.

This clonotype showed up just a few times. This rearrangement joins TRBV24-1 to TRBJ2-3, with TRBD1 as a possible D gene (6 bases). The ends were cut back, 4 bases at V and 2 bases at J, with 12 bases in the middle. Germline values: CDR1 KGHDR, CDR2 SFDVKD. The CDR3 runs 15 residues. CDR3 loop: CATSEGTGITDTQYF. The CDR3, as DNA: TGTGCCACCAGTGAGGGAACAGGGATCACAGATACGCAGTATTTT.

At least ten counts were recorded for this clonotype. The CDR3 is CASSRAGGAGNQPQHF. In DNA form, the CDR3 reads TGTGCCAGCAGTCGCGCAGGGGGCGCTGGCAATCAGCCCCAGCATTTT. The chain joins TRBV12-3 or TRBV12-4 to TRBJ1-5; TRBD1 agrees at 8 bases. V gave up 5 bases and J gave up 2 bases; unmatched junction bases: 8. This CDR3 comprises 16 residues.

The chain is built from TRBV7-9 and TRBJ2-7; D gene ambiguous. Germline assignment: CDR1 SEHNR and CDR2 FQNEAQ (reference sequence). The CDR3 is 13 residues long. With 1 base removed from V and 6 bases from J, the gap between germline ends came to 10 bases. CDR3 sequence (DNA): TGTGCCAGCAGCTTAGAGCTTAGCAGCGAGCAGTACTTC. Translating gives CASSLELSSEQYF.

The chain is built from TRBV2 and TRBJ1-5; D gene ambiguous. The ends were cut back, 0 bases at V and 4 bases at J, with 10 bases in the middle. Germline V gene data show CDR1 as SNHLY and CDR2 as FYNNEI. This CDR3 contains 15 residues. In nucleotides, the CDR3 is TGTGCCAGCAGTGAAGCCCGGGGATTTAATCAGCCCCAGCATTTT. This encodes CASSEARGFNQPQHF. Complete variable domain (other parts from reference TRBV2 and TRBJ1-5): EPEVTQTPSHQVTQMGQEVILRCVPISNHLYFYWYRQILGQKVEFLVSFYNNEISEKSEIFDDQFSVERPDGSNFTLKIRSTKLEDSAMYFCASSEARGFNQPQHFGDGTRLSIL.

As concerns this clonotype: The CDR3 ends on some other residue instead of the conserved phenylalanine or tryptophan, so this is likely a read error. The DNA is left out, because the CDR3 cannot be placed on it with certainty; the CDR3 is given as TCRdb lists it. The CDR3 here is CASSRGTAGANVLVL. The genes are TRBV7-9 and TRBJ2-6; the table's D call TRBD2 went unverified against the DNA. Germline V CDR1 and CDR2: SEHNR, FQNEAQ (reference sequence). The CDR3 has 15 residues if both end residues are counted.

This clonotype was detected ten times or more. Here the CDR3 reads CASRSTGSHYEQYF. In DNA form, the CDR3 reads TGTGCCAGCAGATCTACAGGGTCCCACTACGAGCAGTACTTC. The chain couples TRBV12-3 or TRBV12-4 to TRBJ2-7; D is perhaps TRBD1 (6 bases). V lost 6 bases, J lost 3 bases, and 15 bases lay in between. The CDR3 length is 14 residues.

V usage is TRBV19 and J usage is TRBJ1-1; D is unresolved. The CDR3 loop spans 13 amino acids. CDR1 and CDR2 (germline): LNHDA, SQIVND (reference sequence). V lost 4 bases to trimming and J lost 4 bases, with 10 bases between them. CDR3 loop: CASSTPGTTEAFF. The CDR3 bases are TGTGCCAGTAGTACCCCAGGAACCACTGAAGCTTTCTTT.

The chain recombines TRBV10-3 with TRBJ2-7, with a tentative D call TRBD1 (6 bases). Trimming shortened V by 4 bases and J by 6 bases, and 28 bases separated the two germline ends. Germline CDR1 and CDR2: ENHRY and SYGVKD. The CDR3 loop spans 18 amino acids. The CDR3 DNA reads TGTGCCATCAGTGTTCACAGGGTCACCAAGCCGGAGGTACGCGAGCAGTACTTC. It encodes CAISVHRVTKPEVREQYF.

This clonotype was seen just once. The DNA of the CDR3 is TGTGCCAGCAGTGAAACCCAGGCGCCCTATGGCTACACCTTC. It translates to CASSETQAPYGYTF. The chain joins TRBV25-1 to TRBJ1-2; no clear D. Germline V gene sequence: CDR1 MGHDK, CDR2 SYGVNS. V was cut by 2 bases and J by 4 bases, with 11 bases left in between. The CDR3 totals 14 residues.

This clonotype was seen once. The rearrangement links TRBV11-1 to TRBJ2-6; D is uncertain. The CDR3 totals 17 residues. V shed 5 bases and J shed 4 bases, with 18 bases lying between them. The germline gives CDR1 SGHAT, CDR2 FQDESV (reference sequence). The CDR3 sequence is CASSPITVWSGANVLTF. In DNA, the CDR3 is TGTGCCAGCAGCCCAATCACAGTGTGGAGCGGGGCCAACGTCCTGACTTTC.

V is TRBV10-3 and J is TRBJ2-5; 11 positions agree with TRBD2. The V gene end was trimmed by 0 bases and the J gene end by 5 bases; junction bases not matched to a gene: 5. There are 16 residues in the CDR3. Germline V gene lookup returns CDR1 ENHRY and CDR2 SYGVKD. Written as DNA, the CDR3 is TGTGCCATCAGTGAGTCGACTAGCGGGGTCGACGAGACCCAGTACTTC. Protein sequence: CAISESTSGVDETQYF.

This clonotype occurred many times. V is TRBV28 and J is TRBJ1-2; D gene unclear. Trimming took off 6 bases at V and 5 bases at J, with 7 bases between the two ends. This CDR3 comprises 11 residues. CDR1 MDHEN and CDR2 SYDVKM come from the germline V gene. The chain's CDR3 is CASRVDYGYTF. The CDR3 DNA reads TGTGCCAGCAGGGTAGATTATGGCTACACCTTC.

Ten or more counts support this clonotype. The rearrangement uses TRBV20-1 and TRBJ2-5; D unclear. The germline CDR1 and CDR2 sequences are DFQATT and SNEGSKA (reference sequence). This CDR3 contains 14 residues. Between the trimmed V and J ends, which lost 3 bases and 1 base, there was a span of 12 bases. CDR3 nucleotides: TGCAGTGCTAGGCCGGGCACCAGCCAAGAGACCCAGTACTTC. As protein: CSARPGTSQETQYF.

This chain uses TRBV19 with TRBJ1-5; TRBD1 might be the D (6 bases). The germline V and J ends were trimmed by 10 bases and 7 bases, with 17 bases remaining between them. Germline V gene data show CDR1 as LNHDA and CDR2 as SQIVND (reference sequence). The length of the CDR3 is 13 residues. CDR3 in amino acids: CANGGGAGQPQHF. CDR3 DNA sequence: TGTGCCAACGGAGGGGGAGCAGGCCAGCCCCAGCATTTT.

This clonotype came up many times. V and J are TRBV20-1 and TRBJ2-5; no reliable D call. Trimming took off 5 bases at V and 0 bases at J, with 10 bases between the two ends. Germline CDR1 and CDR2: DFQATT and SNEGSKA (reference sequence). CDR3 length: 13 residues. The CDR3 loop reads CSAWNPNQETQYF. The CDR3 coding sequence is TGCAGTGCTTGGAACCCGAACCAAGAGACCCAGTACTTC.

The V and J genes are TRBV6-2 or TRBV6-3 and TRBJ1-5; D is uncertain. The CDR3 spans 14 residues. Germline V gives CDR1 MNHEY, CDR2 SVGEGT. V lost 4 bases to trimming and J lost 5 bases, with 12 bases between them. The CDR3 DNA reads as TGTGCCAGCAGTTCCCGACTTTCTTATCAGCCCCAGCATTTT. Its protein product is CASSSRLSYQPQHF.

This clonotype was detected ten times or more. The rearrangement uses TRBV29-1 and TRBJ1-1; 8 nucleotides agree with TRBD1. This CDR3 is 13 amino acids long. In germline, CDR1 is SQVTM, CDR2 ANQGSEA. J lost 4 bases, V lost 5 bases, and 6 bases had no gene match. CDR3 nucleotides: TGCAGCGTTACAGGGGGTGGAAGCACTGAAGCTTTCTTT. Its translation: CSVTGGGSTEAFF.